The rows below give T cell receptor beta chains drawn from one sample of a study of early T cells in non-severe SARS-CoV-2 infection. TCRdb fed the 5' RACE reads into MiXCR, producing one record per CDR3 protein. The data show some 87,000 distinct CDR3 sequences, roughly an eighth seen once. Sample: whole blood. The receptor set was obtained from an adult who was a healthcare worker with PCR-confirmed SARS-CoV-2 infection or an uninfected control (not recorded which). Both conserved end residues are part of each CDR3. The D gene is left open where the match is weak. Expanded clones get a size class; other rows say once, few or many, or leave the size out.

d_call	clone_size	j_call	v_call	cdr3_aa	cdr3_nt
TRBD1	many	TRBJ2-7	TRBV7-9	CASSRDRAWEQYF	TGTGCCAGCAGCCGGGACAGGGCCTGGGAGCAGTACTTC
TRBD2	NA	TRBJ2-7	TRBV28	CASSSLGLDSYEQYF	TGTGCCAGCAGCTCTCTGGGACTAGACTCCTACGAGCAGTACTTC
TRBD1	once	TRBJ2-7	TRBV11-1	CASSPWTGSYEQYF	TGTGCCAGCAGCCCTTGGACAGGGTCCTACGAGCAGTACTTC
NA	many	TRBJ1-5	TRBV5-1	CASSLEGVSNQPQHF	TGCGCCAGCAGCTTGGAAGGGGTGAGCAATCAGCCCCAGCATTTT
TRBD2	NA	TRBJ2-1	TRBV3-1	CASSHRLAGGRDEQFF	TGTGCCAGCAGCCACCGACTAGCGGGAGGGCGGGATGAGCAGTTCTTC
TRBD2	NA	TRBJ2-3	TRBV20-1	CSARPGLASTDTQYF	TGCAGTGCTAGACCGGGACTAGCGAGCACAGATACGCAGTATTTT
NA	many	TRBJ2-7	TRBV5-3	CARSFSVDLAVREQYF	TGTGCCAGAAGCTTTTCCGTTGATCTCGCCGTTAGGGAGCAGTACTTC
NA	few	TRBJ2-2	TRBV5-1	CASSATFAGGSVNTGELFF	TGCGCCAGCAGCGCTACCTTTGCAGGCGGAAGTGTGAACACCGGGGAGCTGTTTTTT
TRBD2	NA	TRBJ2-1	TRBV7-3	CASSPGGGTSGNEQFF	TGTGCCAGCAGCCCCGGGGGTGGGACTAGCGGTAATGAGCAGTTCTTC
NA	few	TRBJ2-3	TRBV5-6	CASSRLDSTDTQYF	TGTGCCAGCAGCCGCTTGGACAGCACAGATACGCAGTATTTT
NA	many	TRBJ2-2	TRBV7-3	CASSQSGLTNTGELFF	TGTGCCAGCAGTCAATCGGGACTTACGAACACCGGGGAGCTGTTTTTT
NA	NA	TRBJ2-7	TRBV6-6	CASSSPTLSSYEQYF	TGTGCCAGCAGTTCCCCGACTCTAAGTTCCTACGAGCAGTACTTC
NA	many	TRBJ2-1	TRBV24-1	CATSRLDEQFF	TGTGCCACCAGTCGATTAGATGAGCAGTTCTTC
TRBD1	few	TRBJ1-1	TRBV6-5	CASSLGQGKAFF	TGTGCCAGCAGCCTGGGACAGGGGAAAGCTTTCTTT
NA	few	TRBJ2-7	TRBV3-1	CASSQESRQYF	TGTGCCAGCAGCCAAGAAAGTAGGCAGTACTTC
NA	few	TRBJ1-2	TRBV13	CASRVTLVWGYTF	TGTGCCAGCAGAGTCACCCTCGTTTGGGGCTACACCTTC
NA	NA	TRBJ2-3	TRBV21-1	CASSPPGTGELTDTQYF	TGTGCCAGCAGCCCCCCTGGGACAGGGGAATTAACAGATACGCAGTATTTT
NA	many	TRBJ2-3	TRBV7-9	CASSQTHTQYF	TGTGCCAGCAGCCAGACTCATACGCAGTATTTT
NA	few	TRBJ1-1	TRBV7-9	CASRAGTYTEAFF	TGTGCCAGCAGGGCCGGGACCTACACTGAAGCTTTCTTT
NA	NA	TRBJ2-3	TRBV2	CASIEGPSTDTQYF	TGTGCCAGCATCGAAGGACCGAGCACAGATACGCAGTATTTT
NA	few	TRBJ1-3	TRBV9	CASSGGVPGNTIYF	TGTGCCAGCAGCGGGGGAGTCCCTGGAAACACCATATATTTT
TRBD2	few	TRBJ2-1	TRBV9	CASSVDLRASGGNEQFF	TGTGCCAGCAGCGTAGATCTCAGGGCTAGCGGGGGGAATGAGCAGTTCTTC
NA	many	TRBJ2-2	TRBV6-5	CAAGPAPGELFF	TGTGCCGCAGGTCCCGCGCCCGGGGAGCTGTTTTTT
TRBD1	many	TRBJ1-2	TRBV10-2	CASSADREDRGGYTF	TGCGCCAGCAGCGCTGACAGGGAAGATCGGGGTGGCTACACCTTC
NA	NA	TRBJ2-2	TRBV19	CASSTPRGTVAGELFF	TGTGCCAGTAGCACCCCCCGGGGTACCGTTGCCGGGGAGCTGTTTTTT
TRBD1	NA	TRBJ1-6	TRBV7-6	CASSSKGAGYNSPLHF	TGTGCCAGCAGCTCAAAGGGGGCGGGCTATAATTCACCCCTCCACTTT
TRBD1	many	TRBJ2-1	TRBV28	CASSSTGGREQFF	TGTGCCAGCAGTTCCACAGGGGGCCGTGAGCAGTTCTTC
TRBD2	many	TRBJ2-5	TRBV5-1	CASSPTSGKQETQYF	TGCGCCAGCAGCCCGACTAGCGGGAAACAAGAGACCCAGTACTTC
NA	few	TRBJ1-2	TRBV6-5	CASGKPQGNYGYTF	TGTGCCAGCGGTAAACCACAGGGAAACTATGGCTACACCTTC
TRBD2	few	TRBJ2-3	TRBV19	CASHPSGIPDTQYF	TGTGCCAGCCACCCTAGCGGGATCCCCGATACGCAGTATTTT
NA	few	TRBJ2-7	TRBV7-6	CASSLGELTYEQYF	TGTGCCAGCAGCCTGGGGGAACTTACCTACGAGCAGTACTTC
NA	few	TRBJ2-3	TRBV12-3/TRBV12-4	CASSLSGSSTDTQYF	TGTGCCAGCAGTTTATCTGGGTCTAGCACAGATACGCAGTATTTT
TRBD1	few	TRBJ2-1	TRBV11-2	CASSSTTGANNEQFF	TGTGCCAGCAGCTCGACGACAGGGGCGAACAATGAGCAGTTCTTC
NA	NA	TRBJ1-2	TRBV5-1	CASSLRQPYHYGYTF	TGCGCCAGCAGCTTAAGACAGCCCTACCACTATGGCTACACCTTC
NA	many	TRBJ2-3	TRBV29-1	CSVDTSIDTQYF	TGCAGCGTGGATACTAGCATCGATACGCAGTATTTT
TRBD2	few	TRBJ2-1	TRBV2	CASSAGGEQFF	TGTGCCAGCAGTGCGGGAGGGGAGCAGTTCTTC
NA	many	TRBJ1-5	TRBV19	CASQKLGGQPQHF	TGTGCCAGTCAAAAATTAGGGGGACAGCCCCAGCATTTT
NA	many	TRBJ1-2	TRBV6-1	CASSQGNYGYTF	TGTGCCAGCAGCCAGGGGAACTATGGCTACACCTTC
NA	NA	TRBJ1-1	TRBV20-1	CSASRELSTEAFF	TGCAGTGCTAGTCGGGAGCTCAGCACTGAAGCTTTCTTT
NA	many	TRBJ2-7	TRBV5-1	CASSRDRPNDEQYF	TGCGCCAGCAGCAGAGACAGGCCTAACGACGAGCAGTACTTC
TRBD2	few	TRBJ2-2	TRBV11-2	CASSGTSYIGELFF	TGTGCCAGCAGCGGGACTAGCTACATCGGGGAGCTGTTTTTT
NA	many	TRBJ2-1	TRBV7-9	CASSFLTSGTTNEQFF	TGTGCCAGCAGCTTTCTCACCTCCGGGACAACCAATGAGCAGTTCTTC
NA	few	TRBJ2-6	TRBV30	CAWAVGVSGANVLTF	TGTGCCTGGGCCGTCGGGGTCTCTGGGGCCAACGTCCTGACTTTC
TRBD1	few	TRBJ1-1	TRBV11-2	CASSLYTGGTEAFF	TGTGCCAGCAGCCTATATACAGGGGGCACTGAAGCTTTCTTT
NA	many	TRBJ2-1	TRBV7-9	CASSLDAANNEQFF	TGTGCCAGCAGCTTAGACGCTGCGAACAATGAGCAGTTCTTC
TRBD2	NA	TRBJ2-3	TRBV29-1	CSVAGTSGTTDTQYF	TGCAGCGTGGCCGGGACTAGCGGTACCACAGATACGCAGTATTTT
NA	few	TRBJ2-1	TRBV25-1	CASSDDRTSYNEQFF	TGTGCCAGCAGTGATGACCGGACCTCCTACAATGAGCAGTTCTTC
NA	many	TRBJ2-6	TRBV7-9	CASSMRGVISGANVLTF	TGTGCCAGCAGCATGCGCGGGGTCATCTCTGGGGCCAACGTCCTGACTTTC
NA	NA	TRBJ1-6	TRBV29-1	CSVESGPGSPLHF	TGCAGCGTTGAATCGGGGCCGGGCTCACCCCTCCACTTT
NA	many	TRBJ1-3	TRBV6-6	CASSSEGVWGSGNTIYF	TGTGCCAGCAGCTCTGAGGGGGTTTGGGGCTCTGGAAACACCATATATTTT
NA	many	TRBJ1-4	TRBV10-3	CAISWTDGSEKLFF	TGTGCCATCAGTTGGACGGACGGTAGTGAAAAACTGTTTTTT
NA	many	TRBJ2-1	TRBV18	CASSPEALATYNEQFF	TGTGCCAGCTCACCAGAGGCCCTAGCGACCTACAATGAGCAGTTCTTC
NA	many	TRBJ1-2	TRBV28	CASSQTAIYGYTF	TGTGCCAGCAGCCAGACAGCCATCTATGGCTACACCTTC
TRBD2	many	TRBJ2-2	TRBV12-3/TRBV12-4	CASWLAGANTGELFF	TGTGCCAGCTGGTTAGCGGGGGCGAACACCGGGGAGCTGTTTTTT
NA	many	TRBJ2-1	TRBV29-1	CSVGSGYNEQFF	TGCAGCGTTGGGAGCGGGTACAATGAGCAGTTCTTC
NA	few	TRBJ2-1	TRBV2	CASSEAVQQFF	TGTGCCAGCAGTGAAGCAGTACAGCAGTTCTTC
NA	NA	TRBJ1-6	TRBV7-9	CASSQSKGAGSYNSPLHF	TGTGCCAGCAGCCAATCCAAAGGGGCAGGGAGCTATAATTCACCCCTCCACTTT
NA	NA	TRBJ2-1	TRBV5-4	CASSRDHYNEQFF	TGTGCCAGCAGCCGGGACCATTACAATGAGCAGTTCTTC
NA	many	TRBJ2-7	TRBV11-3	CASSFHTNEQYF	TGTGCCAGCAGCTTTCACACAAACGAGCAGTACTTC